This T cell receptor beta chain stems from a study of blood T cell repertoires in COVID-19. Study context: T cells, B-cell-depleted T cells, or PBMCs supplied cDNA or gDNA.

TCRdb's copy holds only in-frame clones and misses some; the assay was immunoSEQ multiplex PCR. The sample has about 200,000 clones; 75% to 85% are singletons. The length of the CDR3 is 15 residues. Germline V lookup: CDR1 SGHVS, CDR2 FQNEAQ. V lost 3 bases and J 2 bases, leaving 14 bases between the germline ends. The source of this sequence is a man between 60 and 70 years old with acute or convalescent COVID-19. The sequenced material came from peripheral blood. The gene calls are TRBV7-8 and TRBJ2-7, with D perhaps TRBD1 (6 bases). The CDR3 sequence is CASSLSAGETYEQYF. For the CDR3, the DNA is TGTGCCAGCAGCTTGTCCGCAGGGGAGACCTACGAGCAGTACTTC.